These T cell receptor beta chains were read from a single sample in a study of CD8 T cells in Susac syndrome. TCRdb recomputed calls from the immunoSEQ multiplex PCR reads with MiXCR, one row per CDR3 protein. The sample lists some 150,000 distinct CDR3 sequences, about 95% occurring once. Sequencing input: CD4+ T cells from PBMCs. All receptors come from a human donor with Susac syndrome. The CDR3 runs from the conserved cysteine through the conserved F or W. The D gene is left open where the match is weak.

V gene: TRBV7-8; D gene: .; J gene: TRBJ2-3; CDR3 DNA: TGTGCCAGCAGCCTGACTAGGAGCACAGATACGCAGTATTTT; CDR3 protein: CASSLTRSTDTQYF
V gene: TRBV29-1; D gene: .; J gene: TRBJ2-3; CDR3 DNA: TGCAGCGTTGGGGGGCCAGATACGCAGTATTTT; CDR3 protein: CSVGGPDTQYF
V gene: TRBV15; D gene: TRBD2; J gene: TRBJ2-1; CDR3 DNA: TGTGCCACCAGCAGAGCCGGAGGACTAGCTAATGAGCAGTTCTTC; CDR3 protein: CATSRAGGLANEQFF
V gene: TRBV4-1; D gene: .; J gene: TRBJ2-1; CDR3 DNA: TGCGCCAGCAGCCAGGGGGGACAAAAACAGTTCTTC; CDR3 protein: CASSQGGQKQFF
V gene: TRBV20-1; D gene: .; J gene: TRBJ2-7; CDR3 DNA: TGCAGTGCTACTCAGAATACCTACGAGCAGTACTTC; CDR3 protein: CSATQNTYEQYF
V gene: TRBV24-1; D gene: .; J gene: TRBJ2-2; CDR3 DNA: TGTGCCACCAAAGGACCCAGCGGCGGGGAGCTGTTTTTT; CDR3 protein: CATKGPSGGELFF
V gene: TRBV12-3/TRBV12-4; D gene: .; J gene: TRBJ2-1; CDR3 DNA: TGTGCCAGCAGTCATCGATGGGGCACATCCTCCTACAATGAGCAGTTCTTC; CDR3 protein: CASSHRWGTSSYNEQFF
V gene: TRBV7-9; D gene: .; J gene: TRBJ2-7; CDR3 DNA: TGTGCCAGCAGCTTAGAAGAGGGGCAGTACTTC; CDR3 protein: CASSLEEGQYF
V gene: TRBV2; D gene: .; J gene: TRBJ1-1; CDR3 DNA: TGTGCCAGCACGGTTAGGAACACTGAAGCTTTCTTT; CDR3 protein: CASTVRNTEAFF
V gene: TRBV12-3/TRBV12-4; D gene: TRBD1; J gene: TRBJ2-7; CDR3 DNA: TGTGCCAGCAGTAATCTCCGGGACAGGGTTAACGAGCAGTACTTC; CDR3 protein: CASSNLRDRVNEQYF
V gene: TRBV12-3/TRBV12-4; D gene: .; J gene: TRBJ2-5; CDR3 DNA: TGTGCCAGCAGTTGGGGGAAGACCCAGTACTTC; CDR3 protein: CASSWGKTQYF
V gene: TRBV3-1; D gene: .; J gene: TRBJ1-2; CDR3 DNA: TGTGCCAGCAGCCAGGTCTCACATGGGGGCGGCACCTTC; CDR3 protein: CASSQVSHGGGTF
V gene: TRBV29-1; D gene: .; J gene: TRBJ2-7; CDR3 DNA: TGCAGCGTTGAAGATAGGTACGAGCAGTACTTC; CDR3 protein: CSVEDRYEQYF
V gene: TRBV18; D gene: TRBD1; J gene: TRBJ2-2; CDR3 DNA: TGTGCCAGCTCACCACTCCCCGTCGGGAACCAGGGGGCCGGGACCGGGGAGCTGTTTTTT; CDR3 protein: CASSPLPVGNQGAGTGELFF
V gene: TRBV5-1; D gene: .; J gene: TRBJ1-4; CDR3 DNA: TGCGCCAGCAGCTTGGTTCCCTCAACTAATGAAAAACTGTTTTTT; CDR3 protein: CASSLVPSTNEKLFF
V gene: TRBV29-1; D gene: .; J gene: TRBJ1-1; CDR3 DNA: TGCAGCGCTGGGACGGCTAACACTGAAGCTTTCTTT; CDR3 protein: CSAGTANTEAFF
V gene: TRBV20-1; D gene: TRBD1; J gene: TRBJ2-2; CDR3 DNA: TGCAGTGCTATGGGTAGGGGGCGCACCGGGGAGCTGTTTTTT; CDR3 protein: CSAMGRGRTGELFF